Presented here are 17 T cell receptor beta chains from one specimen sequenced in a study of blood T cell repertoires in COVID-19. Libraries were prepared by immunoSEQ multiplex PCR; TCRdb keeps only in-frame clonotypes and omits some of them. The sample lists some 320,000 clones, more than 75% occurring once. Sequenced sample: peripheral blood. These receptors all stem from a woman between 50 and 59 years old who had recovered from COVID-19.

The V gene is TRBV28, the J gene TRBJ1-4, with D perhaps matching TRBD1 (5 bases). The CDR3 contains 14 residues. In germline, CDR1 is MDHEN, CDR2 SYDVKM. V was cut by 5 bases and J by 5 bases, with 12 bases left in between. CDR3: CASSTGYGNEKLFF. CDR3 nucleotides: TGTGCCAGCAGTACAGGATATGGGAATGAAAAACTGTTTTTT.

This rearrangement joins TRBV7-2 to TRBJ1-1; 7 bases match TRBD1. V lost 4 bases, J lost 5 bases, and 4 bases stayed unmatched. Per germline, CDR1 SGHTA and CDR2 FQGNSA. CDR3 length equals 13 residues. The DNA for the CDR3 is TGTGCCAGCAGCTCACCACAGGGGACTGAAGCTTTCTTT. It yields the protein CASSSPQGTEAFF.

This chain connects TRBV5-4 to TRBJ1-6; D gene uncertain. The CDR3 is made up of 15 amino acids. With 0 bases removed from V and 1 base from J, the gap between germline ends came to 5 bases. CDR1 is SGHNT and CDR2 is YYREEE in the germline V gene (reference sequence). The chain's CDR3 is CASSLAGSYNSPLHF. CDR3 bases: TGTGCCAGCAGCTTGGCCGGTTCCTATAATTCACCCCTCCACTTT.

The rearrangement uses TRBV4-1 and TRBJ2-1; 8 bases fit TRBD1. With V trimmed by 4 bases and J by 2 bases, 7 bases remained unmatched. The V gene's germline CDR1 is MGHRA and CDR2 YSYEKL. The CDR3 is 16 residues long. The CDR3 DNA reads TGCGCCAGCAGCCTGGTGGGGGGACAGGCCTACAATGAGCAGTTCTTC. Amino acid sequence: CASSLVGGQAYNEQFF.

Of note for this clone: Other nucleotide sequences from this sample produce the same CDR3. V gene TRBV11-3 combines with J gene TRBJ2-1; a possible D gene is TRBD1 (5 bases). In germline, CDR1 is SGHNT, CDR2 YENEEA. V lost 4 bases and J 3 bases, leaving 7 bases between the germline ends. The CDR3 has 13 residues. This CDR3 is CASSSQGYNEQFF. CDR3 in DNA: TGTGCCAGCAGCTCCCAGGGCTACAATGAGCAGTTCTTC.

This clone was seen a few times. V usage is TRBV28 and J usage is TRBJ1-5; D is perhaps TRBD1 (5 bases). There are 16 residues in the CDR3. Germline V gives CDR1 MDHEN, CDR2 SYDVKM. Trimming stripped 6 bases from V and 2 bases from J, with 17 bases between. CDR3: CASSRPGGGGNQPQHF. The CDR3 nucleotides are TGTGCCAGCAGCCGCCCCGGGGGGGGAGGCAATCAGCCCCAGCATTTT. The full variable domain, completed using reference TRBV28 and TRBJ1-5, is DVKVTQSSRYLVKRTGEKVFLECVQDMDHENMFWYRQDPGLGLRLIYFSYDVKMKEKGDIPEGYSVSREKKERFSLILESASTNQTSMYLCASSRPGGGGNQPQHFGDGTRLSIL.

This CDR3 is CASSQDWLSYNEQFF. In DNA, the CDR3 is TGCGCCAGCAGCCAAGACTGGCTTTCCTACAATGAGCAGTTCTTC. This chain connects TRBV4-3 to TRBJ2-1, with D unresolved. The CDR3 consists of 15 residues. Germline CDR1 LGHNA, CDR2 YSLEER. Trimming cost V 0 bases and J 1 base, with 7 bases left between them.

The gene calls are TRBV4-3 and TRBJ2-3, with TRBD1 identical over 9 bases. Trimming removed 0 bases from V and 5 bases from J; junction bases left unmatched: 9. Germline CDR1 is LGHNA and CDR2 is YSLEER. The CDR3 spans 17 residues. The CDR3 coding sequence is TGCGCCAGCAGCCAAGATAGCTCACAGGGGGCTGGAGATACGCAGTATTTT. Protein sequence: CASSQDSSQGAGDTQYF.

The chain couples TRBV5-1 to TRBJ2-7; D possibly corresponds to TRBD2 (5 bases). The germline CDR1 and CDR2 sequences are SGHRS and YFSETQ. The CDR3 covers 13 residues. Trimming removed 2 bases at V and 6 bases at J, with 12 bases between. CDR3 in amino acids: CASSLTSNSEQYF. The CDR3 DNA sequence: TGCGCCAGCAGCTTAACTAGTAACTCCGAGCAGTACTTC.

The chain couples TRBV12-3 or TRBV12-4 to TRBJ1-2, with D maybe TRBD1 (5 bases). CDR3 length: 13 residues. V lost 8 bases and J lost 4, with 14 bases in between. Here the CDR3 DNA reads TGTGCCAGCGGGCAGGGCGGCGGCTATGGCTACACCTTC. Protein product: CASGQGGGYGYTF.

V usage is TRBV28 and J usage is TRBJ1-4; D is perhaps TRBD1 (5 bases). Trimming removed 7 bases from V and 8 bases from J, with 14 bases in between. In germline, CDR1 is MDHEN, CDR2 SYDVKM. The CDR3 runs 13 residues. CDR3 sequence: CASNTGPGEKLFF. CDR3 bases: TGTGCCAGCAATACGGGCCCAGGGGAAAAACTGTTTTTT. Drawing the rest from reference TRBV28 and TRBJ1-4, the complete variable domain is DVKVTQSSRYLVKRTGEKVFLECVQDMDHENMFWYRQDPGLGLRLIYFSYDVKMKEKGDIPEGYSVSREKKERFSLILESASTNQTSMYLCASNTGPGEKLFFGSGTQLSVL.

In this sample, this clone turned up once. The chain recombines TRBV6-5 with TRBJ1-2; D remains ambiguous. The CDR3 is 14 residues long. V was shortened by 6 bases and J by 2 bases, with 13 bases between the two germline ends. Germline CDR1 reads MNHEY; CDR2 reads SVGAGI. The chain's CDR3 is CASSPEGVNYGYTF. The CDR3 DNA reads TGTGCCAGCAGCCCGGAGGGCGTCAACTATGGCTACACCTTC.

V gene TRBV19 combines with J gene TRBJ2-7; 11 bases are a match to TRBD1. V was clipped by 4 bases and J by 3 bases; unmatched bases: 8. This CDR3 is built from 16 residues. The germline gives CDR1 LNHDA, CDR2 SQIVND (reference sequence). CDR3 loop: CASSKIPGQGVYEQYF. CDR3 nucleotides: TGTGCCAGTAGTAAAATACCGGGACAGGGGGTCTACGAGCAGTACTTC.

This chain uses TRBV5-1 with TRBJ2-5; tentative D call: TRBD1 (5 bases). Germline CDR1 SGHRS, CDR2 YFSETQ. CDR3 length: 13 residues. V was cut by 3 bases and J by 4 bases, with 10 bases left in between. The CDR3 region has the DNA TGCGCCAGCAGCTCAGGGATAGCAGAGACCCAGTACTTC. As protein: CASSSGIAETQYF.

A single count supports this clone. The V gene is TRBV4-3, the J gene TRBJ1-6; 8 bases agree with TRBD1. The CDR3 runs 14 residues. V lost 4 bases and J lost 7; bases outside the gene matches: 3. Looked up from germline, CDR1 is LGHNA and CDR2 is YSLEER. The DNA of the CDR3 is TGCGCCAGCAGCCGGGACAGGCGGAATTCACCCCTCCACTTT. Its protein is CASSRDRRNSPLHF.

The CDR3 region has the DNA TGTGCCAGCAGTTACTCACAGGATCATGGCTACACCTTC. It is translated as CASSYSQDHGYTF. The chain recombines TRBV6-2 or TRBV6-3 with TRBJ1-2; possible D gene TRBD1, 5 bases. The V end lost 0 bases, the J end lost 6 bases, and 8 bases lay between the germline ends. Germline CDR1 MNHEY, CDR2 SVGEGT. The CDR3 is made up of 13 amino acids.

The chain combines TRBV27 with TRBJ2-4; the D gene is possibly TRBD2 (5 bases). The V gene lost 4 bases and the J gene lost 8 bases, with 6 bases spanning the gap. Per the germline V gene, CDR1 is MNHEY and CDR2 is SMNVEV (reference sequence). This CDR3 spans 11 amino acids. The CDR3: CASSWRDIQYF. The CDR3 bases are TGTGCCAGCAGTTGGCGGGACATTCAGTACTTC.